The T cell receptor (beta chain) described here comes from a study of blood T cell repertoires in COVID-19. Clones were sequenced by immunoSEQ multiplex PCR, and TCRdb holds only the in-frame ones, with some missing. The repertoire includes a few hundred thousand clones, 80% to 90% of them detected once, and 8.9% sits in the top ten. Per the germline V gene, CDR1 is MDHEN and CDR2 is SYDVKM. This CDR3 is 12 amino acids long. Trimming cost V 6 bases and J 3 bases, with 8 bases left between them. The source is a woman aged 18-30 years who had recovered from COVID-19. The chain joins TRBV28 to TRBJ1-2, with a tentative D call TRBD1 (6 bases). The sequencing sample was made of PBMCs or T cells enriched from blood (not recorded which). This chain's CDR3 is CASSAGDYGYTF. The CDR3, as DNA: TGTGCCAGCAGCGCAGGGGACTATGGCTACACCTTC.